Below are 9 T cell receptor beta chains sequenced from a single sample in a study of OX40 agonist ivuxolimab in advanced cancers. Measured with immunoSEQ multiplex PCR; TCRdb has only the in-frame clones, and not every one. Of around 79,000 clones in the sample, about 89% were seen once. The specimen comprised CD4+ or CD8+ T cells sorted from blood, sampled in a trial of the OX40 agonist ivuxolimab. The receptors were gathered from an adult with an advanced solid tumor such as melanoma, head and neck, liver or kidney cancer.

This chain joins TRBV29-1 and TRBJ2-7; no definite D call. V lost 4 bases to trimming and J lost 2 bases, with 9 bases between them. The germline V gene encodes CDR1 SQVTM and CDR2 ANQGSEA. The CDR3 contains 12 residues. The CDR3 sequence: CSVAGQTYEQYF. The DNA of the CDR3 is TGCAGCGTTGCCGGGCAGACCTACGAGCAGTACTTC.

This clone was recorded once. The J gene is TRBJ1-1, the V gene TRBV19; 7 bases are a match to TRBD1. Trimming removed 3 bases from V and 2 bases from J; junction bases left unmatched: 6. Germline V gives CDR1 LNHDA, CDR2 SQIVND (reference sequence). The length of the CDR3 is 15 residues. The CDR3 reads CASSIYTGANTEAFF. The DNA of the CDR3 is TGTGCCAGTAGTATCTACACAGGGGCCAACACTGAAGCTTTCTTT.

The gene calls are TRBV28 and TRBJ2-4; TRBD1 matches at 8 bases. This CDR3 region has 16 residues. After removal of 2 bases from V and 0 bases from J, the junction contained 3 bases not matched to a gene. Per germline, CDR1 MDHEN and CDR2 SYDVKM. The DNA of the CDR3 is TGTGCCAGCAGTTTAGGACAGGGACTAGCCAAAAACATTCAGTACTTC. Translating gives CASSLGQGLAKNIQYF.

The genes are TRBV5-4 and TRBJ1-1, with TRBD1 identical over 9 bases. With V trimmed by 4 bases and J by 6 bases, 10 bases remained unmatched. The CDR3 runs to 15 residues. Germline CDR1 and CDR2: SGHNT and YYREEE (reference sequence). Here the CDR3 DNA reads TGTGCCAGCAGCCCCGGGACAGGGAAAGTGCCTGAAGCTTTCTTT. It is translated as CASSPGTGKVPEAFF.

This clone was found once. The genes are TRBV27 and TRBJ2-1, with 10 bases fitting TRBD2. The CDR3 totals 16 residues. With 3 bases clipped from V and 7 bases from J, the junction kept 9 bases outside the gene matches. CDR1 and CDR2 from the germline V gene are MNHEY and SMNVEV (reference sequence). CDR3 region: CASSFGSGGAENEQFF. The CDR3 nucleotides read TGTGCCAGCAGTTTCGGGAGCGGGGGGGCGGAAAATGAGCAGTTCTTC.

This chain uses TRBV5-6 with TRBJ2-3, with 12 bases matching TRBD2. V shed 4 bases, J shed 5 bases, and the junction held 8 bases outside the gene matches. The CDR3 length is 16 residues. The germline V gene encodes CDR1 SGHDT and CDR2 YYEEEE. The CDR3: CASSPRLAGVGDTQYF. In nucleotides, the CDR3 is TGTGCCAGCAGCCCCCGACTAGCGGGGGTGGGAGATACGCAGTATTTT.

The V gene is TRBV19, the J gene TRBJ1-1; TRBD1 matches 7 bases. In germline, CDR1 is LNHDA, CDR2 SQIVND (reference sequence). J lost 0 bases, V lost 10 bases, and 5 bases had no gene match. There are 13 residues in the CDR3. The CDR3 nucleotides read TGTGCCACGGACAGGAAAATGAACACTGAAGCTTTCTTT. Amino acid sequence: CATDRKMNTEAFF.

V usage is TRBV13 and J usage is TRBJ2-7; possibly TRBD2 for D (5 bases). The germline CDR1 and CDR2 sequences are PRHDT and FYEKMQ (reference sequence). The length of the CDR3 is 11 residues. V was trimmed by 5 bases and J by 5 bases, leaving 7 bases between them. CDR3 in amino acids: CASSVRDEQYF. The CDR3 DNA is TGTGCCAGCAGCGTGCGGGACGAGCAGTACTTC.

The chain links TRBV5-1 to TRBJ1-3; D is ambiguous. The V end lost 4 bases, the J end lost 2 bases, and 16 bases lay between the germline ends. The CDR3 extends over 16 amino acids. Looked up from germline, CDR1 is SGHRS and CDR2 is YFSETQ. The DNA for the CDR3 is TGCGCCAGCAGCCAGTCTACCGGAGAACCTGGAAACACCATATATTTT. Translation gives CASSQSTGEPGNTIYF.